This T cell receptor (beta chain) was documented in a study of blood T cells in healthy people across ages. Study at large: For every two T cells, template switching captured about one barcoded beta molecule. The study, taken as a whole, reports: Measured against age, TCR beta diversity per million T cells decreased in a roughly linear manner. It was the long-lived donors that had more naive CD4+ cells and higher diversity than aged donors.

A second PCR of about 7 to 12 cycles used a sample-barcoded 5' primer and a J-beta primer mix. TCRdb reanalysed the 5' RACE reads using MiXCR and keeps one entry per CDR3 protein. This table holds 1,500,000 or so distinct CDR3 sequences, 40% to 45% found once. Per germline, CDR1 SQVTM and CDR2 ANQGSEA. The length of the CDR3 is 13 residues. Isolated PBMCs totaled at least 6 million in each sample. For this clonotype: The antigen is unknown.

The chain combines TRBV29-1 with TRBJ1-4; D unclear. The sequenced sample consisted of blood. This TCR came from a woman younger than 30 in good health. The CDR3 DNA follows: TGCGGATGCCTTGGCCCCACTAGGGAAAAACTGTTTTTT. This translates into CGCLGPTREKLFF.